A selection of T cell receptor beta chains follows, all from one sample in a study of T-cell memory formation after mild COVID-19. A single record per CDR3 protein comes from TCRdb applying MiXCR to the 5' RACE reads. This sample has more than 250,000 distinct CDR3 sequences, with 15% to 20% found just once. Sequencing was done on a sample of PBMCs or a T cell subset sorted from them (not recorded which). The receptor source for this set is a man younger than 30 who had mild COVID-19 (a few samples of this study predate the infection). Cell type and time point are not known. Both conserved end residues are part of each CDR3. D genes are given only for firm matches. Only part of the rows carry a size: once, few, many, or a class if the clone is expanded.

TRBV12-3/TRBV12-4	TRBJ1-1	TRBD1	.	CASREGARRAFF	TGTGCCAGCAGGGAGGGGGCGCGTAGAGCTTTCTTT
TRBV20-1	TRBJ2-3	.	.	CSAGDPSTDTQYF	TGCAGTGCTGGCGACCCCAGCACAGATACGCAGTATTTT
TRBV7-2	TRBJ1-2	TRBD1	few	CASSLTGGFGYTF	TGTGCCAGCAGCTTAACAGGGGGGTTTGGCTACACCTTC
TRBV4-1	TRBJ2-7	.	many	CASSQGSYEQYF	TGCGCCAGCAGCCAGGGCAGCTACGAGCAGTACTTC
TRBV15	TRBJ1-6	.	few	CATRITHGDSSAPLHF	TGTGCCACCAGAATAACGCACGGGGACTCATCCGCACCCCTCCACTTT
TRBV6-4	TRBJ1-2	.	.	CASRPSGAHGYTF	TGTGCCAGCAGGCCCTCGGGGGCCCATGGCTACACCTTC
TRBV2	TRBJ1-6	TRBD1	.	CASSERGRDRISPLHF	TGTGCCAGCAGTGAAAGGGGACGGGACAGGATATCACCCCTCCACTTT
TRBV16	TRBJ1-6	.	.	CASSLSQGSPLHF	TGTGCCAGCAGCCTCTCTCAGGGGTCACCCCTCCACTTT
TRBV7-3	TRBJ2-1	TRBD1	few	CASSWGTGDNEQFF	TGTGCCAGCAGCTGGGGGACAGGGGACAATGAGCAGTTCTTC
TRBV6-5	TRBJ2-6	TRBD2	.	CASSLGLSSANVLTF	TGTGCCAGCAGCCTGGGACTATCTAGCGCCAACGTCCTGACTTTC
TRBV7-9	TRBJ1-1	.	.	CASSLRPSIEAFF	TGTGCCAGCAGCTTACGGCCTAGTATTGAAGCTTTCTTT
TRBV9	TRBJ2-2	.	few	CASSVVGSTGELFF	TGTGCCAGCAGCGTAGTTGGCAGCACCGGGGAGCTGTTTTTT
TRBV5-1	TRBJ2-3	.	many	CASSLPTTDTQYF	TGCGCCAGCAGCTTGCCTACTACAGATACGCAGTATTTT
TRBV7-6	TRBJ2-3	TRBD2	.	CASSASGGGDTQYF	TGTGCCAGCAGTGCTAGCGGGGGCGGAGATACGCAGTATTTT
TRBV4-1	TRBJ1-5	TRBD1	few	CASSRGQGALNQPQHF	TGCGCCAGCAGCCGGGGACAGGGGGCGCTAAATCAGCCCCAGCATTTT
TRBV4-1	TRBJ2-7	.	few	CASSQDAAARGEQYF	TGCGCCAGCAGCCAAGACGCCGCCGCTAGGGGTGAGCAGTACTTC
TRBV7-3	TRBJ2-2	.	many	CASTNTGELFF	TGTGCCAGCACAAACACCGGGGAGCTGTTTTTT
TRBV10-3	TRBJ1-1	TRBD1	.	CAIRQGANTEAFF	TGTGCCATCCGACAGGGGGCGAACACTGAAGCTTTCTTT
TRBV6-5	TRBJ1-1	TRBD1	.	CASSYVGGPCFF	TGTGCCAGCAGTTACGTAGGGGGCCCTTGTTTCTTT
TRBV5-1	TRBJ1-1	.	many	CASSWDGRGYTEAFF	TGCGCCAGCAGCTGGGACGGACGCGGTTACACTGAAGCTTTCTTT
TRBV20-1	TRBJ2-7	.	few	CSARVDSSEQYF	TGCAGTGCTAGGGTGGACAGTAGCGAGCAGTACTTC
TRBV19	TRBJ2-1	TRBD2	.	CASSVRGVPLGNEQFF	TGTGCCAGTAGTGTACGGGGGGTCCCTCTGGGGAATGAGCAGTTCTTC
TRBV9	TRBJ1-5	.	.	CASSVGGEDQPQHF	TGTGCCAGCAGCGTAGGTGGAGAAGATCAGCCCCAGCATTTT
TRBV4-1	TRBJ2-2	TRBD2	.	CASSDQGTSSTGELFF	TGCGCCAGCAGCGACCAAGGGACTAGCAGCACCGGGGAGCTGTTTTTT
TRBV7-2	TRBJ1-1	TRBD1	.	CASRLTRDRVEAFF	TGTGCCAGCAGGCTAACCCGGGACAGGGTTGAAGCTTTCTTT
TRBV29-1	TRBJ2-3	TRBD2	few	CSVNLVAGVSTDTQYF	TGCAGCGTCAACTTGGTAGCGGGGGTGAGCACAGATACGCAGTATTTT
TRBV6-2/TRBV6-3	TRBJ1-6	.	few	CASSIQGPPLHF	TGTGCCAGCAGCATCCAGGGGCCTCCCCTCCACTTT
TRBV12-3/TRBV12-4	TRBJ1-1	.	few	CASSPRLGGMNTEAFF	TGTGCCAGCAGTCCCCGTCTCGGGGGAATGAACACTGAAGCTTTCTTT